The clone carrying this T cell receptor (beta chain) was counted at least ten times. Its antigen is still unknown. The source material, RNA transcripts, was used to amplify TCR beta CDR3 regions. TCR CDR3 underwent first-round RT-PCR with the HTBI primer set. TCRdb redid the calling of the multiplex PCR reads with MiXCR, one entry per CDR3 protein. In the table there are some 600,000 distinct CDR3 sequences, more than 11% of which are singletons. The data were obtained in a study of T cells in Graves' hyperthyroidism and ophthalmopathy. Study findings and constraints: Separation of ophthalmopathy from stable hyperthyroidism was achieved by a 13 V-J model.

This TCR derives from a woman between 25 and 40 years old with Graves' hyperthyroidism that later progressed to Graves' ophthalmopathy. Sequenced sample: blood.

This CDR3 reads CASSGATSEEEDTQYF. The CDR3 DNA reads as TGTGCCAGCAGTGGCGCGACTAGCGAAGAGGAAGATACGCAGTATTTT. The chain is built from TRBV28 and TRBJ2-3; 8 nucleotides agree with TRBD2. This CDR3 region has 16 residues. Trimming removed 5 bases from V and 5 bases from J; junction bases left unmatched: 12. The germline gives CDR1 MDHEN, CDR2 SYDVKM.